This TCR beta chain is drawn from a study of T cell responses to AZD1222 COVID-19 vaccine (dated by TCRdb to the early 2020s). With regard to the full study: AZD1222 recipients given second doses at about 4 weeks or at about 12 weeks were pooled, since spike-specific TCR depth and breadth were not found to differ between the two schedules. A total of over 230 trial participants underwent TCR sequencing, of whom roughly 210 had received two doses of AZD1222 and around 26 had received two doses of the MenACWY control vaccine. Trial participants were enrolled into age subgroups of 18-55, 56-69 and 70-plus years, which contained roughly 150, 30 and 60 TCR-sequenced participants, respectively.

A remark on this clone: Its antigen remains undetermined. No base quality values were provided; no much bigger clone lies one nucleotide off.

The CDR3 starts with the cysteine, ends with the phenylalanine, and has 15 residues. Only CDR3 DNA is held: 45 bases, read in frame from base 1. V ends up 6 bases short and J 5 bases short, with an unmatched junction base count of 5. For CDR1 and CDR2, the germline V gene (reference sequence) lists LNHDA and SQIVND. What the research found in general, with its limitations: After two AZD1222 doses, spike-specific TCR breadth and depth were significantly higher than at day 0 and than in MenACWY recipients. Participants were mostly white British, with more females than males. The authors suggested clonal diversity may have been underestimated. Reportedly, almost half of the unique spike-specific TCRs recognized epitopes lying outside the regions that are mutated in the B.1.351 and B.1.1.7 variants. Vaccine-associated CD4 TCRs spanned the whole spike protein, with dominant responses in regions 160-218 and 743-854. The 56-69-year group was small, and its depth increase did not reach significance, likely because of low power. Because no day 14 peak-response samples were available, repertoires were characterized only after the peak T cell response. Only five to seven AZD1222 recipients were SARS-CoV-2 seropositive at baseline, limiting conclusions about previously exposed vaccinees.

This specimen's time point label, interpreted: baseline before first vaccination. Vaccinee samples were obtained from the UK trials COV001 and COV002, which included a single-blind randomized controlled phase 2/3 trial of AZD1222 (ChAdOx1 nCoV-19) in healthy adults. For TCRbeta chain sequencing, PBMC samples from trial participants were taken at day 0 and at day 28 after the second dose. The CDR3 regions of human TCRbeta chains were analyzed by immunosequencing. As for how the authors treated the data: Repertoire TCRs were checked for matches against a reference library of SARS-CoV-2-specific TCRs that had been generated using the MIRA antigen-specificity platform. Breadth was defined as the fraction of unique TCRs that were SARS-CoV-2-associated. Depth was defined as the fraction of total T cells that were SARS-CoV-2-associated. Each spike-specific TCR was assigned to its reactive spike region and to a CD4 or CD8 class using the MIRA data. Log10-transformed breadth and depth values were compared by one-way ANOVA with Sidak's multiple comparisons tests. In TCRdb, the immuneACCESS table is reduced to in-frame sequences with V and J assigned. These tables do not hold every clone; where another copy was compared, an unresolved V gene accounts for under half, and the others remain unexplained. For V, J and clone size, that table is used; D and trimming come from the DNA. The table for this sample lists roughly 250,000 clones; approximately 93% of them were counted only once. The ten largest clones add up to around 0.6% of the sample.

The material sequenced was peripheral blood, taken on day 0 of AZD1222 vaccination. This TCR came from an adult in good health. The V and J genes are TRBV19 and TRBJ1-5; 12 central nucleotides agree with TRBD1. The CDR3 region reads CASSPGQGAYQPQHF. The bases are TGTGCCAGTAGCCCGGGACAGGGGGCTTATCAGCCCCAGCATTTT.